The clone carrying this TCR beta chain showed up just a few times. The CDR3 has 13 amino acids. The germline V and J ends were trimmed by 5 bases and 4 bases, with 10 bases remaining between them. The V gene's germline CDR1 is SGHTA and CDR2 FQGNSA. Every bit of the isolated RNA underwent reverse transcription, so sequencing read expressed TCRB transcripts. Data came from immunoSEQ multiplex PCR; TCRdb stores just in-frame clones and leaves some out. The sample yields around 300,000 clones, 8% seen once. This sample stems from a study of beta chain features in type 1 diabetes. Looking at the study overall: Cell yields, gender and age were similar in healthy donors and patients.

Sequenced material: central memory CD4+ T cells from blood. This chain uses TRBV7-2 with TRBJ2-3; D is uncertain. The TCR originated in a woman younger than 30 in good health. CDR3 residues: CASSLGFADTQYF. The CDR3 DNA sequence: TGTGCCAGCAGCCTCGGATTCGCAGATACGCAGTATTTT. The full variable domain, with the rest looked up from reference TRBV7-2 and TRBJ2-3, is GAGVSQSPSNKVTEKGKDVELRCDPISGHTALYWYRQSLGQGLEFLIYFQGNSAPDKSGLPSDRFSAERTGGSVSTLTIQRTQQEDSAVYLCASSLGFADTQYFGPGTRLTVL.